These 7 T cell receptor beta chains originate from one sample sequenced in a study of blood T cell repertoires in COVID-19. Method: immunoSEQ multiplex PCR; TCRdb's copy keeps in-frame clones and lacks some. The repertoire holds tens of thousands of clones, with approximately 90% as singletons. The sequencing sample was made of peripheral blood. The source is a human donor with active COVID-19. The donor label of this sample is uncertain.

This chain links TRBV24-1 with TRBJ1-1; TRBD1 matches at 7 bases. CDR1 is KGHDR, CDR2 SFDVKD, per germline. Trimming removed 4 bases from V and 5 bases from J; junction bases left unmatched: 9. The CDR3 is 15 amino acids. For the CDR3, the DNA is TGTGCCACCAGTGACCCCACGACAGGGAGGACTGAAGCTTTCTTT. This gives the protein CATSDPTTGRTEAFF.

CDR3 sequence: CASSQIGENEQFF. The CDR3 DNA sequence: TGTGCCAGCAGCCAAATCGGGGAGAATGAGCAGTTCTTC. The J gene is TRBJ2-1, the V gene TRBV3-1 (or the pseudogene TRBV3-2); tentatively, D is TRBD2 (5 bases). The CDR3 extends over 13 amino acids. Germline-derived CDR1 and CDR2 are LGHDT and YNNKEL (reference sequence). V shed 2 bases and J shed 7 bases, with 9 bases lying between them.

The chain has TRBV5-6 and TRBJ1-6; D may be TRBD1 (5 bases). The CDR3 loop spans 15 amino acids. The V gene's germline CDR1 is SGHDT and CDR2 YYEEEE. Trimming stripped 0 bases from V and 10 bases from J, with 14 bases between. The DNA of the CDR3 is TGTGCCAGCAGCTTGGTGGGGGGGAAGAGCTCACCCCTCCACTTT. Its protein is CASSLVGGKSSPLHF.

The gene calls are TRBV19 and TRBJ1-1; 9 nucleotides agree with TRBD1. Trimming at V came to 4 bases and at J to 6 bases, leaving 6 bases not matched to a gene. CDR1 and CDR2 (germline): LNHDA, SQIVND (reference sequence). CDR3 size: 14 residues. The CDR3 here is CASSTGQGYAEAFF. CDR3 DNA sequence: TGTGCCAGTAGTACGGGACAGGGTTACGCTGAAGCTTTCTTT.

The CDR3 loop reads CASSTGQVGMSPLHF. CDR3 nucleotide sequence: TGTGCCAGCAGCACTGGACAGGTCGGGATGTCACCCCTCCACTTT. This chain links TRBV9 with TRBJ1-6, with 7 bases that match TRBD1. The length of the CDR3 is 15 residues. Germline CDR1 is SGDLS and CDR2 is YYNGEE. V shed 4 bases, J shed 10 bases, and the junction held 11 bases outside the gene matches.

This rearrangement joins TRBV28 to TRBJ2-3; a possible D gene is TRBD2 (6 bases). The V end lost 3 bases, the J end lost 2 bases, and 9 bases lay between the germline ends. The CDR3 is 14 amino acids. Looked up from germline, CDR1 is MDHEN and CDR2 is SYDVKM. The CDR3 spells CASSLGLDTDTQYF. For the CDR3, the DNA is TGTGCCAGCAGTTTGGGACTTGACACAGATACGCAGTATTTT.

The chain is built from TRBV18 and TRBJ2-7, with 9 bases lining up with TRBD1. The CDR3 totals 15 residues. Trimming removed 3 bases from V and 1 base from J; junction bases left unmatched: 4. Per germline, CDR1 KGHSH and CDR2 LQKENI. The chain's CDR3 is CASSPTGGRSYEQYF. The CDR3 region has the DNA TGTGCCAGCTCACCGACAGGGGGGAGATCCTACGAGCAGTACTTC.